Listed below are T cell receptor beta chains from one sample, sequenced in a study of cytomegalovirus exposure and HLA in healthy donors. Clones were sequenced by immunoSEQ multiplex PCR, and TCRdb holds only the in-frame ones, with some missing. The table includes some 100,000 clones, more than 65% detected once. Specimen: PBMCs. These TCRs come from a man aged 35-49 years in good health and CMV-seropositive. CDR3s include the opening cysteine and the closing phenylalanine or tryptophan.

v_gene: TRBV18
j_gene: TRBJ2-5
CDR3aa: CASSPTGGRSQETQYF

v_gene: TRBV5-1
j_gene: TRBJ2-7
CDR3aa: CASSFRTGGHEQYF

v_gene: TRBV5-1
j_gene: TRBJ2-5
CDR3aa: CASRPLVAGYQETQYF

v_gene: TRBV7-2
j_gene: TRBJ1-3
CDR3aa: CASSFAQAGSEHTIYF

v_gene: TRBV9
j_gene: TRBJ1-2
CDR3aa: CASSPLTGYDGYTF

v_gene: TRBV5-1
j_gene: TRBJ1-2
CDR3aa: CASSLGRLDYGYTF

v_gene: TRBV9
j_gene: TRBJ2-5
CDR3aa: CASSVTGGETQYF

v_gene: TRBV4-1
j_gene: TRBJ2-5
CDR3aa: CASSQATGAQETQYF

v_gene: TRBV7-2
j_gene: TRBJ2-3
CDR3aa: CASSLRLAGSTDTQYF

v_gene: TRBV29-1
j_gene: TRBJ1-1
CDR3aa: CSVEGPGRGNTEAFF

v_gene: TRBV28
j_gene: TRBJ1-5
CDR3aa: CASSLGQAPYSNQPQHF

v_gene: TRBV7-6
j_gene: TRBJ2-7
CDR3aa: CASSFMTGPYEQYF

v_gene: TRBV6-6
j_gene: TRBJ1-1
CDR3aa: CASSYYDRPEAFF

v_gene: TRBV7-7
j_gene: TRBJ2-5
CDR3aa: CASSFSPGQSGTQYF

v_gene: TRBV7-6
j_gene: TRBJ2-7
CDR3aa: CASSLGVGEQYF

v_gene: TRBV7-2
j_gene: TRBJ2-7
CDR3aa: CASSLGAPYEQYF

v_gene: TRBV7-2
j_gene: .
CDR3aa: CASSLGAGLQETQYF

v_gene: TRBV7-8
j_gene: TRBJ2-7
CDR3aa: CASSRGTGGGEQYF

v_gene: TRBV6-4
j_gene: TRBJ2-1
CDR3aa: CASSDVGSQTYNEQFF

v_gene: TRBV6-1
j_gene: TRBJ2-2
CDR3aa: CASSESRVQLFF

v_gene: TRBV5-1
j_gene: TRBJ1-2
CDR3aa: CASSLEGTGGYTF

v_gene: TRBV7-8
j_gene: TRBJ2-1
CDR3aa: CASSLTSTTYNEQFF

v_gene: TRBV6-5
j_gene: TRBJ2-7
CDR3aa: CASSYGLVLYEQYF

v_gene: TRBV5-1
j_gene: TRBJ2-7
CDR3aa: CASSAAVLYEQYF

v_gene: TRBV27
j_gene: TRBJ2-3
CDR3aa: CASSFDKRLRDTQYF

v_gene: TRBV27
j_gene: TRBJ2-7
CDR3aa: CASGQTRSAYEQYF

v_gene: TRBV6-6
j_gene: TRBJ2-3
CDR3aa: CASSYSGDRPTLYF

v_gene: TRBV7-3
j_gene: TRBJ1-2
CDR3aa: CASSLDIDYTF

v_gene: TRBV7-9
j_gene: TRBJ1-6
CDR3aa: CSSSFLFQTGGISPLHF

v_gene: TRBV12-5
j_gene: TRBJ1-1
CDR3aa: CASGSETGGWTEAFF

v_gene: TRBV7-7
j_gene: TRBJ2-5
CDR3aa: CASSAVTSGQGTQYF

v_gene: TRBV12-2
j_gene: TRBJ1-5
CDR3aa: CASRLNRGDRGGNQPQHF

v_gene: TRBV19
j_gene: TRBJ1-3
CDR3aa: CASSLRLGQNGNTIYF

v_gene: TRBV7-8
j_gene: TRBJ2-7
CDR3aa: CASSPGQSSSYEQYF

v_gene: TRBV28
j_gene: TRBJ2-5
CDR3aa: CAIRDGGPQETQYF

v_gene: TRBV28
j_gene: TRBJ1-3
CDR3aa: CASSWASGNTIYF

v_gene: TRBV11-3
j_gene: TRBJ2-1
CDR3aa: CASSTSGGVNYNEQFF

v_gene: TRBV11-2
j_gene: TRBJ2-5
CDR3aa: CASSPADRAGETQYF

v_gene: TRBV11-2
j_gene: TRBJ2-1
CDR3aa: CASSFLAGAEQFF

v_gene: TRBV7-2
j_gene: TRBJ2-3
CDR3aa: CASSPMTGTSTDTQYF

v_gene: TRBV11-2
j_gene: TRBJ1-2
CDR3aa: CASSLAPQRGYTF

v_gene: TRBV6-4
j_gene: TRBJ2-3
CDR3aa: CASSAGTAHTDTQYF

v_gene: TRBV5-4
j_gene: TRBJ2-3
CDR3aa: CASSWVGGGTDTQYF

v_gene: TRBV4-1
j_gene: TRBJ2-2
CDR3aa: CASSHSLAGGPTGELFF

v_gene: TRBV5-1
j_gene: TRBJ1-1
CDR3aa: CASRGQGAVLEAFF

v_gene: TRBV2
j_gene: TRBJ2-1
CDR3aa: CASSDRTGIHEQFF

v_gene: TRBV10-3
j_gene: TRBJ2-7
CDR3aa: CAISETPRSSYEQYF

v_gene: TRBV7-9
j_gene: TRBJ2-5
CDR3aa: CSSSPKTSGLETQYF